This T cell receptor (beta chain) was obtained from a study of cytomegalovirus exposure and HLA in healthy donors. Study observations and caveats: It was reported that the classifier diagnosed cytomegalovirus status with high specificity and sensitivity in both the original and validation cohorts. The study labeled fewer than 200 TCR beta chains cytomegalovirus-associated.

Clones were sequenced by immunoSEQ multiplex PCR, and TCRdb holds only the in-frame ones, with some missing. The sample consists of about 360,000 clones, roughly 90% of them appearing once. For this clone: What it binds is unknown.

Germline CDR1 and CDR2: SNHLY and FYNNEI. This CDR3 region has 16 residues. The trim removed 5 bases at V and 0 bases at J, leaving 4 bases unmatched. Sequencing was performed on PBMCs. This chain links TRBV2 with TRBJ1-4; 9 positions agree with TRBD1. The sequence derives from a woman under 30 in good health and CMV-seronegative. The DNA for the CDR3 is TGTGCCAGCAGTTCGGACAGGGGCGCAACTAATGAAAAACTGTTTTTT. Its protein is CASSSDRGATNEKLFF.